The 16 T cell receptor beta chains reported below all come from one sample, sequenced in a study of CD8 T cells in ankylosing spondylitis. MiXCR, applied by TCRdb to the 5' RACE reads, yields one record per CDR3 protein. Here the sample spans 200,000 to 250,000 distinct CDR3 sequences, more than 9% being singletons. The material sequenced was blood, either unsorted or a sorted T cell fraction (not recorded which). The receptors were sampled from a male donor with ankylosing spondylitis or in good health (not recorded which).

This clonotype has at least ten counts. The genes are TRBV5-1 and TRBJ1-2; 7 bases align to TRBD1. The V segment lost 0 bases and the J segment 2 bases; nucleotides outside the gene matches: 4. The CDR3 loop spans 15 amino acids. Germline V gives CDR1 SGHRS, CDR2 YFSETQ. CDR3 bases: TGCGCCAGCAGCTTGGCCTGGGACAGCAACTATGGCTACACCTTC. Translated, it gives CASSLAWDSNYGYTF.

Many counts were recorded for this clonotype. The chain combines TRBV12-3 or TRBV12-4 with TRBJ2-7; D assignment may be TRBD1 or TRBD2 (5 bases each). Trimming shortened V by 1 base and J by 5 bases, and 9 bases separated the two germline ends. This CDR3 is built from 13 residues. Here the CDR3 reads CASSLGRDHEQYF. The CDR3 DNA reads TGTGCCAGCAGTTTAGGCAGGGACCACGAGCAGTACTTC.

This clonotype was counted ten times or more. The genes are TRBV12-3 or TRBV12-4 and TRBJ1-2; no reliable D call. V was shortened by 7 bases and J by 4 bases, with 7 bases between the two germline ends. The CDR3 contains 11 residues. CDR3 protein: CASILPYGYTF. The CDR3 DNA reads as TGTGCCAGCATCCTCCCCTATGGCTACACCTTC.

This clonotype was seen many times. The V gene is TRBV20-1, the J gene TRBJ2-3; D gene ambiguous. V was trimmed by 4 bases and J by 0 bases, leaving 17 bases between them. CDR1 is DFQATT and CDR2 is SNEGSKA in the germline V gene (reference sequence). This CDR3 is 16 amino acids long. The chain's CDR3 is CSAISLIIASTDTQYF. The DNA for the CDR3 is TGCAGTGCTATCTCCTTGATTATAGCTAGCACAGATACGCAGTATTTT.

This clonotype was seen many times. The V gene is TRBV12-3 or TRBV12-4, the J gene TRBJ1-2; D is unclear. V lost 7 bases and J 2 bases, leaving 14 bases between the germline ends. The CDR3 sequence is 14 residues long. This CDR3 reads CASTGEGRNYGYTF. As DNA, the CDR3 is TGTGCCAGCACCGGAGAGGGCCGAAACTATGGCTACACCTTC.

This clonotype was observed a few times. The chain employs TRBV10-3 and TRBJ2-3, with 8 nucleotides matching TRBD1. There are 15 residues in the CDR3. V lost 4 bases to trimming and J lost 2 bases; unmatched junction nucleotides: 5. CDR1 and CDR2 (germline): ENHRY, SYGVKD. In DNA, the CDR3 is TGTGCCATCAGTGCGGACAGGGAACCCACAGATACGCAGTATTTT. As protein: CAISADREPTDTQYF.

The J gene is TRBJ2-5, the V gene TRBV20-1; possibly TRBD1 for D (7 bases). CDR3 length equals 13 residues. V was clipped by 2 bases and J by 5 bases, with 12 bases between them. CDR1 is DFQATT and CDR2 is SNEGSKA in the germline V gene (reference sequence). The CDR3: CSARKSGGETQYF. The CDR3 bases are TGCAGTGCTAGAAAATCAGGGGGGGAGACCCAGTACTTC.

This clonotype was observed a few times. V and J are TRBV7-9 and TRBJ2-7; no reliable D call. This CDR3 spans 15 amino acids. Trimming took 1 base from V and 2 from J, leaving 12 bases between them. Germline values: CDR1 SEHNR, CDR2 FQNEAQ (reference sequence). The CDR3, as DNA: TGTGCCAGCAGCTTAGGATGGGGTTCGACCTACGAGCAGTACTTC. Translating gives CASSLGWGSTYEQYF. The full variable domain, completed using reference TRBV7-9 and TRBJ2-7, is DTGVSQNPRHKITKRGQNVTFRCDPISEHNRLYWYRQTLGQGPEFLTYFQNEAQLEKSRLLSDRFSAERPKGSFSTLEIQRTEQGDSAMYLCASSLGWGSTYEQYFGPGTRLTVT.

This clonotype was seen more than once but under ten times. The chain carries TRBV3-1 and TRBJ2-7; no reliable D call. Germline CDR1 reads LGHDT; CDR2 reads YNNKEL (reference sequence). The CDR3 has 12 amino acids. The ends were cut back, 0 bases at V and 9 bases at J, with 9 bases in the middle. The CDR3 DNA reads as TGTGCCAGCAGCCAAGATGGCCACAGGCAGTACTTC. It codes for CASSQDGHRQYF.

As for this clonotype: A much larger clone is a single base away; this may be a read error. The genes are TRBV20-1 and TRBJ1-3; possibly TRBD1 for D (5 bases). CDR1 DFQATT and CDR2 SNEGSKA come from the germline V gene (reference sequence). This CDR3 contains 17 residues. The chain's CDR3 is CSARRRDRTSSGNTLYF. The CDR3 nucleotides are TGCAGTGCTAGACGGCGTGACAGAACAAGCTCTGGAAACACCTTATATTTT.

This clonotype showed up many times. The chain joins TRBV3-1 to TRBJ1-1; D remains unclear. The V gene lost 0 bases and the J gene lost 1 base, with 12 bases spanning the gap. Per germline, CDR1 LGHDT and CDR2 YNNKEL (reference sequence). CDR3 size: 16 residues. The CDR3 DNA is TGTGCCAGCAGCCAAGACAGTGGATATAAGAACACTGAAGCTTTCTTT. Its protein product is CASSQDSGYKNTEAFF.

The V call is TRBV4-1, the J call TRBJ1-5, with 9 positions matching TRBD1. Germline V gives CDR1 MGHRA, CDR2 YSYEKL. V trimming: 4 bases; J trimming: 4 bases; junction bases outside the gene matches: 11. This CDR3 region has 17 residues. In DNA, the CDR3 is TGCGCCAGCAGCCCAGGTCCGGGACAGGGAATTAATCAGCCCCAGCATTTT. It specifies CASSPGPGQGINQPQHF.

This clonotype was counted at least ten times. The chain recombines TRBV7-2 with TRBJ2-3, with 12 bases matching TRBD2. Germline CDR1 SGHTA, CDR2 FQGNSA. Trimming cost V 4 bases and J 6 bases; bases outside gene matches: 5. The CDR3 covers 15 residues. The CDR3 is CASSSWTSGVDTQYF. The CDR3 nucleotides are TGTGCCAGCAGCTCCTGGACTAGCGGGGTGGATACGCAGTATTTT.

This chain connects TRBV5-5 to TRBJ2-3; 9 bases align to TRBD2. The V and J ends lost 4 bases and 3 bases, in that order; junction bases with no gene match: 6. The CDR3 sequence is 15 residues long. Germline lookup yields CDR1 SGHKS and CDR2 YYEKEE (reference sequence). The DNA of the CDR3 is TGTGCCAGCAGCCCAATTAGCGGGGGAACAGATACGCAGTATTTT. As protein: CASSPISGGTDTQYF.

This clonotype was picked up many times. The gene calls are TRBV27 and TRBJ1-1, with D possibly being TRBD1 (6 bases). Germline CDR1 MNHEY, CDR2 SMNVEV (reference sequence). The CDR3 runs 13 residues. Trimming shortened V by 6 bases and J by 4 bases, and 12 bases separated the two germline ends. The CDR3 sequence: CASRFQGSTEAFF. Written as DNA, the CDR3 is TGTGCCAGCAGGTTCCAGGGGAGCACTGAAGCTTTCTTT.

This clonotype was seen many times. The V call is TRBV7-6, the J call TRBJ1-5; D may be TRBD1 (5 bases). This CDR3 has 15 amino acids. CDR1 is SGHVS, CDR2 FNYEAQ, per germline. V lost 4 bases, J lost 4 bases, and 14 bases lay in between. The CDR3 coding sequence is TGTGCCAGCAGCTCACGGGGGGGGTTGAATCAGCCCCAGCATTTT. Translation gives CASSSRGGLNQPQHF.